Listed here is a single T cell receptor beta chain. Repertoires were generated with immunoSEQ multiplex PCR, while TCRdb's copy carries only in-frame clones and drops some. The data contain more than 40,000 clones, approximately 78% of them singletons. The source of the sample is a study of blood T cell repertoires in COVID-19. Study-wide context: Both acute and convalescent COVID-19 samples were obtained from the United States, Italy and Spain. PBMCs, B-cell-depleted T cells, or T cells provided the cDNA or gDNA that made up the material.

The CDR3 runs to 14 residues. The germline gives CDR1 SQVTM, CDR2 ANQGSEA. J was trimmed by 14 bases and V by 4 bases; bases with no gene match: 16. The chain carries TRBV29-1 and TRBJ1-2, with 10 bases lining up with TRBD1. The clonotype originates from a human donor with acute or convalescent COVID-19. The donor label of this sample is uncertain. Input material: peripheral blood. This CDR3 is CSVAQPGQGPSETF. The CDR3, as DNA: TGCAGCGTTGCACAACCGGGACAGGGGCCGTCTGAGACCTTC.